This TCR beta chain stems from a study of T cell changes during pregnancy in multiple sclerosis. The protocol was immunoSEQ multiplex PCR, while the TCRdb copy is restricted to in-frame clones and leaves out a portion. The table includes 45,000 to 60,000 clones, 85% to 95% detected once. Germline lookup yields CDR1 SGHTS and CDR2 YDEGEE. Germline trimming cut 0 bases from V and 2 bases from J; bases unmatched to any gene: 5. This CDR3 has 15 amino acids. V is TRBV5-8 and J is TRBJ2-7, with TRBD2 identical over 7 bases. This TCR came from a female donor with multiple sclerosis, enrolled in a pregnancy study. Here the sequenced sample was CD4+ T cells from peripheral blood mononuclear cells, taken in the third trimester of pregnancy. CDR3 in amino acids: CASSLGSLAAYEQYF. The DNA for the CDR3 is TGTGCCAGCAGCTTGGGGTCCCTAGCGGCCTACGAGCAGTACTTC.